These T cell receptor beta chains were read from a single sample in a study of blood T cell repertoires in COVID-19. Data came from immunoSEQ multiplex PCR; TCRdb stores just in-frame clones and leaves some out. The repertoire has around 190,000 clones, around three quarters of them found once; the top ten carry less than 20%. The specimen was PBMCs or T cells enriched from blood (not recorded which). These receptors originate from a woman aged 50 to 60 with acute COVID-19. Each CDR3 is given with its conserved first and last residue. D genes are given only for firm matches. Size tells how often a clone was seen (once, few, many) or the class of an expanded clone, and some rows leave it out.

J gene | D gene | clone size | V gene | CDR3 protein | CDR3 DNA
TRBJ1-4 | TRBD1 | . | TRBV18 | CASSPRTGGVTNEKLFF | TGTGCCAGCTCACCCCGGACAGGGGGGGTCACTAATGAAAAACTGTTTTTT
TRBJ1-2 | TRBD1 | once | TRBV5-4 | CASSLDGTGALSYGYTF | TGTGCCAGCAGCTTGGACGGGACAGGGGCCCTTAGCTATGGCTACACCTTC
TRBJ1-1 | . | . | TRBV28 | CATTGVTEAFF | TGTGCCACTACGGGGGTCACTGAAGCTTTCTTT
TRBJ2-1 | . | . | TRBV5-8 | CASSLASSSYNEQFF | TGTGCCAGCAGCTTGGCTAGTAGCTCCTACAATGAGCAGTTCTTC
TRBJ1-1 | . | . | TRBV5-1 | CASSEVGQVAFF | TGCGCCAGCAGCGAGGTGGGGCAAGTAGCTTTCTTT
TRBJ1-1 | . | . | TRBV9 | CASSPRGNANTEAFF | TGTGCCAGCAGCCCAAGGGGGAACGCGAACACTGAAGCTTTCTTT
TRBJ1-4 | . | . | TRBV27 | CASSIQGNNEKLFF | TGTGCCAGCAGTATCCAGGGCAATAATGAAAAACTGTTTTTT
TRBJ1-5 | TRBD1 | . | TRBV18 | CASSPPTGVEGQPQHF | TGTGCCAGCTCACCACCGACAGGGGTGGAAGGTCAGCCCCAGCATTTT
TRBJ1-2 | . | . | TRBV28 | CASSLAASGVGYTF | TGTGCCAGCAGTTTAGCGGCCTCTGGTGTGGGCTACACCTTC
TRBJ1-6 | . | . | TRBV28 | CASSSQVSSYNSPLHF | TGTGCCAGCAGTTCCCAGGTTAGCTCCTATAATTCACCCCTCCACTTT
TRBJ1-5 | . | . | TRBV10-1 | CARGEASNQPQHF | TGCGCCAGGGGGGAGGCTAGCAATCAGCCCCAGCATTTT
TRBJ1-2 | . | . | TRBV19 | CASRTLDFADGYTF | TGTGCCAGTAGAACCTTAGACTTCGCCGATGGCTACACCTTC
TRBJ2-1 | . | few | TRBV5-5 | CASSPSYNEQFF | TGTGCCAGCAGCCCTTCCTACAATGAGCAGTTCTTC
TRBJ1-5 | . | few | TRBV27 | CASTGGMGNQPQHF | TGTGCCAGCACGGGGGGGATGGGCAATCAGCCCCAGCATTTT
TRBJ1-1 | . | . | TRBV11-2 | CASSLLSVPEAFF | TGTGCCAGCAGCTTATTGTCGGTGCCTGAAGCTTTCTTT
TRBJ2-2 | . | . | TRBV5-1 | CASSSQGTGELFF | TGCGCCAGCAGCTCGCAGGGAACCGGGGAGCTGTTTTTT
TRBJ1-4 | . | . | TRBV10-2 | CASSLGGGNEKLFF | TGCGCCAGCAGCCTCGGGGGAGGTAATGAAAAACTGTTTTTT
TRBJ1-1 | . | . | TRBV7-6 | CASTQGAANTEAFF | TGTGCCAGCACCCAGGGCGCAGCGAACACTGAAGCTTTCTTT
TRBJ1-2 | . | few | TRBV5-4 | CASSLYTLSRGGYTF | TGTGCCAGCAGCTTGTATACTCTCAGCAGGGGAGGCTACACCTTC
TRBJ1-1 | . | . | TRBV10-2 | CASTATLGGEAFF | TGCGCCAGCACCGCCACCTTGGGAGGTGAAGCTTTCTTT
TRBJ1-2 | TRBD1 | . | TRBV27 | CASSLSGQGQGYTF | TGTGCCAGCAGTTTATCGGGACAGGGTCAGGGCTACACCTTC
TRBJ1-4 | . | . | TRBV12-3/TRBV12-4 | CASSVRTNEKLFF | TGTGCCAGCAGTGTTAGAACTAATGAAAAACTGTTTTTT
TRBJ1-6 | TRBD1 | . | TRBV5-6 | CASSLFLEGTANSPLHF | TGTGCCAGCAGCTTGTTTCTTGAGGGGACAGCGAATTCACCCCTCCACTTT
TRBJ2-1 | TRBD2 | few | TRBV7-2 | CASSFQRGYNEQFF | TGTGCCAGCAGCTTCCAGCGGGGATACAATGAGCAGTTCTTC
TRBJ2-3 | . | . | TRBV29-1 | CSVEGGLLTDTQYF | TGCAGCGTTGAAGGGGGACTCCTCACAGATACGCAGTATTTT
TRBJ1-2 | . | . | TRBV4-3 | CASSQDLRGSNLYGYTF | TGCGCCAGCAGCCAAGATCTCCGAGGGTCAAATCTTTATGGCTACACCTTC
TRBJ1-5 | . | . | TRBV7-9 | CASTHTNQPQHF | TGTGCCAGCACTCACACGAATCAGCCCCAGCATTTT
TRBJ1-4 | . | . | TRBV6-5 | CASSYGYGDEKLFF | TGTGCCAGCAGTTACGGGTACGGGGATGAAAAACTGTTTTTT
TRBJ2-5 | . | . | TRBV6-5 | CASNRVGKTQYF | TGTGCCAGCAACAGGGTAGGGAAGACCCAGTACTTC
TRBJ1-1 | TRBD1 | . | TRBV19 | CASSMLRQGGYTEAFF | TGTGCCAGTAGTATGCTTCGACAGGGGGGATACACTGAAGCTTTCTTT
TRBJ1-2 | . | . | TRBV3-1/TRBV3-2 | CASSPTLQGLYGYTF | TGTGCCAGCAGCCCAACCCTGCAGGGGCTCTATGGCTACACCTTC
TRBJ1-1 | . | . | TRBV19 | CASSILTQGRNTEAFF | TGTGCCAGTAGTATCCTAACACAGGGTAGGAACACTGAAGCTTTCTTT
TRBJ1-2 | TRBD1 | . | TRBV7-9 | CASTSYRTGDNYGYTF | TGTGCCAGCACCTCTTATAGGACAGGAGACAACTATGGCTACACCTTC
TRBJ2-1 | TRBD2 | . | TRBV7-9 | CAAWEGTTYNEQFF | TGTGCCGCCTGGGAGGGAACTACCTACAATGAGCAGTTCTTC
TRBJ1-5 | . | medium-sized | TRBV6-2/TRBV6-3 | CASSYPGGSNQPQHF | TGTGCCAGCAGTTACCCTGGAGGCTCCAATCAGCCCCAGCATTTT
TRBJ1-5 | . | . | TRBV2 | CASSVFQGNQPQHF | TGTGCCAGCAGTGTTTTCCAGGGCAATCAGCCCCAGCATTTT
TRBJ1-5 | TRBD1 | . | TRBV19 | CASSLTGGADHNQPQHF | TGTGCCAGTAGTCTCACAGGGGGGGCAGACCACAATCAGCCCCAGCATTTT
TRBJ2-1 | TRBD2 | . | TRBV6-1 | CASSVPSGGTYNEQFF | TGTGCCAGCAGTGTTCCTAGCGGGGGGACCTACAATGAGCAGTTCTTC
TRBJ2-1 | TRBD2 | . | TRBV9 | CASSYQASGGRRSYNEQFF | TGTGCCAGCAGCTACCAAGCTAGCGGGGGGCGTCGCTCCTACAATGAGCAGTTCTTC
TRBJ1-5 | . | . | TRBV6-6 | CASSYTTDAGQPQHF | TGTGCCAGCAGTTACACGACAGACGCAGGTCAGCCCCAGCATTTT